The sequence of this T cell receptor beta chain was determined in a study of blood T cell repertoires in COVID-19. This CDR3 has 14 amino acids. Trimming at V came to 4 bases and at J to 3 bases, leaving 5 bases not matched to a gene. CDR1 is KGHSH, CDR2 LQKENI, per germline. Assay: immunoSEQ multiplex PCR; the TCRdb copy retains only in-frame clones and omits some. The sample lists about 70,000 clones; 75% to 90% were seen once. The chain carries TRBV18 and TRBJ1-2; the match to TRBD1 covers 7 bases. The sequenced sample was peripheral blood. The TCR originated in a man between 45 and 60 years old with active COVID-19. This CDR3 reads CASSHRGADYGYTF. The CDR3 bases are TGTGCCAGCTCACACAGGGGAGCCGACTATGGCTACACCTTC.